Sequencing of this TCR beta chain was carried out in a study of CD8+ T cells in alopecia areata. Turning to the study itself: Among treated patients, oral tofacitinib was administered at 5 to 10 mg twice daily.

The study team obtained lesional scalp punch biopsies and peripheral blood from alopecia areata patients. Study observations and caveats: Scalp sample sequencing also detects resident alphabeta T cells of normal skin. Normal scalp had lower clonality than lesional scalp, with alopecia totalis/universalis lesions showing this most strongly.

In each case, RNA was isolated and then reverse transcribed into cDNA as the sequencing template. The protocol was immunoSEQ multiplex PCR, while the TCRdb copy is restricted to in-frame clones and leaves out a portion. The sample shows about 180,000 clones, approximately 56% of them seen only once. The V gene end was trimmed by 4 bases and the J gene end by 5 bases; junction bases not matched to a gene: 11. The germline V gene has CDR1 SGHDT and CDR2 YYEEEE. The CDR3 totals 15 residues. About this clone: Its antigen is currently unknown.

The chain has TRBV5-6 and TRBJ1-1, with 7 bases matching TRBD1. Sequenced material: CD4+ T cells sorted from blood, taken at week 0. This receptor was identified in a human donor with alopecia areata. CDR3 residues: CASSRSLTGETEAFF. Here the CDR3 DNA reads TGTGCCAGCAGCCGATCCCTAACAGGGGAAACTGAAGCTTTCTTT.